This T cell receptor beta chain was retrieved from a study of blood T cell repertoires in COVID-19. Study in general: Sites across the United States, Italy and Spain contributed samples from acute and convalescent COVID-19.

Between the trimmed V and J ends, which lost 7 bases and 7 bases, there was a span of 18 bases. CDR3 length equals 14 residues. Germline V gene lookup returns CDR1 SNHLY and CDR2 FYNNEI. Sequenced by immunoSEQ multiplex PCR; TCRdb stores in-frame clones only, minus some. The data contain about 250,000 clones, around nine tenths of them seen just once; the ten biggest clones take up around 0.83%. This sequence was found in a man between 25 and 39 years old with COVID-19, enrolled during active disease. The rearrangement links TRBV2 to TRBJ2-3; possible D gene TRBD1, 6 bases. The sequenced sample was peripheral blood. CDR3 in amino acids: CASTVGVRGNTQYF. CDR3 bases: TGTGCCAGCACCGTCGGAGTCAGGGGAAATACGCAGTATTTT.